These 10 T cell receptor beta chains share one sample of origin, sequenced in a study of blood T cell repertoires in COVID-19. Clones were read by immunoSEQ multiplex PCR, and TCRdb kept only the in-frame ones, dropping some. The sample yields about 120,000 clones, 85% seen once. The sequenced material came from peripheral blood. These receptors came from an older woman with COVID-19, enrolled during active disease.

The V call is TRBV30, the J call TRBJ1-4, with D perhaps matching TRBD1 (6 bases). The CDR3 has 14 residues. Germline V gene sequence: CDR1 GTSNPN, CDR2 SVGIG (reference sequence). The V gene lost 5 bases and the J gene lost 1 base, with 11 bases spanning the gap. CDR3 sequence (DNA): TGTGCCTGGGGACCGGGACAAACTAATGAAAAACTGTTTTTT. Translation: CAWGPGQTNEKLFF.

V usage is TRBV14 and J usage is TRBJ2-7; TRBD1 aligns across 9 bases. The CDR3 totals 13 residues. Germline V gives CDR1 SGHDN, CDR2 FVKESK. The junction had 2 bases not matched to a gene; V was cut back by 4 bases and J by 4 bases. CDR3 loop: CASSLTGGYEQYF. CDR3 coding DNA: TGTGCCAGCAGCCTGACAGGGGGGTACGAGCAGTACTTC.

In this sample, this clone turned up many times. The rearrangement links TRBV7-9 to TRBJ2-7; no reliable D call. Trimming left V 5 bases short and J 6 bases short, with 8 bases between. The CDR3 spans 11 residues. Looked up from germline, CDR1 is SEHNR and CDR2 is FQNEAQ (reference sequence). The CDR3 loop reads CASSLYGEQYF. The CDR3, as DNA: TGTGCCAGCAGCCTCTATGGCGAGCAGTACTTC.

The chain carries TRBV27 and TRBJ1-2; possible D gene TRBD1, 5 bases. Germline V gene sequence: CDR1 MNHEY, CDR2 SMNVEV (reference sequence). V gave up 1 base and J gave up 4 bases, with 10 bases separating them. The length of the CDR3 is 14 residues. CDR3 in amino acids: CASSLYPGPYGYTF. CDR3 sequence (DNA): TGTGCCAGCAGTTTATACCCAGGGCCCTATGGCTACACCTTC.

The rearrangement uses TRBV5-5 and TRBJ1-2, with 9 bases aligning to TRBD1. The V gene end was trimmed by 4 bases and the J gene end by 6 bases; junction bases not matched to a gene: 10. Germline lookup yields CDR1 SGHKS and CDR2 YYEKEE (reference sequence). The CDR3 covers 15 residues. CDR3 DNA sequence: TGTGCCAGCAGCGGTCGGACAGGGGCCCCTAATGGCTACACCTTC. Translation gives CASSGRTGAPNGYTF.

The CDR3 loop reads CASSIIVNPSTDTQYF. The CDR3 bases are TGTGCCAGTAGTATTATAGTCAATCCTAGCACAGATACGCAGTATTTT. This chain joins TRBV19 and TRBJ2-3; unclear D gene. This CDR3 is 16 amino acids long. The germline V gene has CDR1 LNHDA and CDR2 SQIVND (reference sequence). V shed 3 bases and J shed 0 bases, with 13 bases lying between them. The complete variable domain, with remaining parts taken from reference TRBV19 and TRBJ2-3, reads DGGITQSPKYLFRKEGQNVTLSCEQNLNHDAMYWYRQDPGQGLRLIYYSQIVNDFQKGDIAEGYSVSREKKESFPLTVTSAQKNPTAFYLCASSIIVNPSTDTQYFGPGTRLTVL.

The chain has TRBV30 and TRBJ1-2; no definite D call. CDR1 is GTSNPN and CDR2 is SVGIG in the germline V gene (reference sequence). CDR3 length: 11 residues. Trimming removed 2 bases at V and 4 bases at J, with 5 bases between. CDR3 bases: TGTGCCTGGAGTAACAGCTATGGCTACACCTTC. This encodes CAWSNSYGYTF.

This clone was detected many times. The rearrangement joins TRBV5-6 to TRBJ1-2; a possible D gene is TRBD1 (6 bases). Deletions cut 4 bases from V and 10 bases from J, with 14 bases between. The CDR3 covers 12 residues. Germline CDR1 reads SGHDT; CDR2 reads YYEEEE. Here the CDR3 DNA reads TGTGCCAGCAGCGTTGGGACACTTTACTACACCTTC. Its translation is CASSVGTLYYTF.

The CDR3 spells CASSSTGRSPLHF. The CDR3 DNA is TGTGCCAGCAGTTCGACGGGTAGGTCACCCCTCCACTTT. The chain carries TRBV12-3 or TRBV12-4 and TRBJ1-6; D gene uncertain. The CDR3 totals 13 residues. V was trimmed by 4 bases and J by 10 bases, leaving 11 bases between them.

This clone was seen at least ten times. The CDR3 sequence is CASSLDRAAGQGYTF. CDR3 bases: TGCGCCAGCAGCCTAGACAGGGCGGCAGGACAAGGCTACACCTTC. The rearrangement joins TRBV5-1 to TRBJ1-2, with 7 bases lining up with TRBD1. Germline V CDR1 and CDR2: SGHRS, YFSETQ. The CDR3 runs to 15 residues. The V and J ends lost 4 bases and 8 bases, in that order; junction bases with no gene match: 14. The variable domain in full, completed from reference TRBV5-1 and TRBJ1-2, reads KAGVTQTPRYLIKTRGQQVTLSCSPISGHRSVSWYQQTPGQGLQFLFEYFSETQRNKGNFPGRFSGRQFSNSRSEMNVSTLELGDSALYLCASSLDRAAGQGYTFGSGTRLTVV.